The next 22 T cell receptor beta chains were all read from a single sample in a study of graft-versus-host responses after intestinal transplantation. The method was immunoSEQ multiplex PCR; TCRdb's version includes in-frame clones alone and lacks a portion of them. The table includes 25,000 to 30,000 clones, nearly 90% detected once. The sequences come from PBMCs, collected about 430 days after intestinal transplantation. The receptors stem from a human patient who received an intestinal transplant, so some T cells may come from the graft donor.

This sequence joins TRBV19 and TRBJ2-7; 10 bases fit TRBD1. J gave up 3 bases and V 3 bases, and 5 bases lay outside the gene matches. Germline CDR1 LNHDA, CDR2 SQIVND (reference sequence). The CDR3 sequence is 15 residues long. The CDR3 is CASSITGTGDYEQYF. The CDR3 DNA sequence: TGTGCCAGTAGTATTACCGGGACAGGGGACTACGAGCAGTACTTC.

The rearrangement links TRBV12-5 to TRBJ1-2, with 8 bases identical to TRBD1. The length of the CDR3 is 14 residues. Germline values: CDR1 LGHNT, CDR2 FRNRAP. Trimming took 3 bases from V and 5 from J; bases not matched to a gene: 5. CDR3: CASGFPGTGYGYTF. The DNA for the CDR3 is TGTGCTAGTGGTTTTCCCGGGACAGGATATGGCTACACCTTC. Using reference TRBV12-5 and TRBJ1-2 for the parts outside the CDR3, the full variable domain is DARVTQTPRHKVTEMGQEVTMRCQPILGHNTVFWYRQTMMQGLELLAYFRNRAPLDDSGMPKDRFSAEMPDATLATLKIQPSEPRDSAVYFCASGFPGTGYGYTFGSGTRLTVV.

This clone was seen only a few times. V gene TRBV10-2 combines with J gene TRBJ1-3; D remains unclear. Trimming took off 3 bases at V and 4 bases at J, with 13 bases between the two ends. Germline CDR1 reads WSHSY; CDR2 reads SAAADI. This CDR3 spans 15 amino acids. The CDR3: CASSEKRGPGNTIYF. The CDR3 DNA follows: TGCGCCAGCAGTGAAAAACGAGGTCCGGGAAACACCATATATTTT.

The CDR3 nucleotides read TGTGCCAGCAGCACCACAGGAAAAGAGACCCAGTACTTC. Translated: CASSTTGKETQYF. The chain recombines TRBV11-2 with TRBJ2-5; D possibly corresponds to TRBD1 (5 bases). The CDR3 has 13 amino acids. Trimming stripped 5 bases from V and 3 bases from J, with 10 bases between. Germline V CDR1 and CDR2: SGHAT, FQNNGV. The full variable domain, completed using reference TRBV11-2 and TRBJ2-5, is EAGVAQSPRYKIIEKRQSVAFWCNPISGHATLYWYQQILGQGPKLLIQFQNNGVVDDSQLPKDRFSAERLKGVDSTLKIQPAKLEDSAVYLCASSTTGKETQYFGPGTRLLVL.

The chain joins TRBV2 to TRBJ2-5; a possible D gene is TRBD1 (6 bases). V lost 2 bases and J 6 bases, leaving 13 bases between the germline ends. The CDR3 covers 14 residues. Per the germline V gene, CDR1 is SNHLY and CDR2 is FYNNEI. CDR3 in amino acids: CASSERGLDKTQYF. For the CDR3, the DNA is TGTGCCAGCAGTGAAAGGGGGTTAGACAAGACCCAGTACTTC.

The chain couples TRBV2 to TRBJ2-1, with 7 bases fitting TRBD2. The V gene's germline CDR1 is SNHLY and CDR2 FYNNEI. The V gene end was trimmed by 6 bases and the J gene end by 1 base; junction bases not matched to a gene: 9. CDR3 size: 16 residues. This chain's CDR3 is CASSQRLAASYNEQFF. In DNA, the CDR3 is TGTGCCAGCAGCCAAAGACTAGCAGCATCCTACAATGAGCAGTTCTTC.

The chain employs TRBV5-6 and TRBJ1-1, with D unclear. In germline, CDR1 is SGHDT, CDR2 YYEEEE. V was shortened by 0 bases and J by 2 bases, with 5 bases between the two germline ends. This CDR3 is 13 amino acids long. The CDR3 coding sequence is TGTGCCAGCAGCTTGGCCGGAAACACTGAAGCTTTCTTT. Encoded protein: CASSLAGNTEAFF.

The V gene is TRBV2, the J gene TRBJ2-3, with no clear D. The CDR3 runs to 12 residues. CDR1 SNHLY and CDR2 FYNNEI come from the germline V gene. The V end lost 4 bases, the J end lost 0 bases, and 2 bases lay between the germline ends. The CDR3 sequence: CASSASTDTQYF. CDR3 DNA sequence: TGTGCCAGCAGTGCCAGCACAGATACGCAGTATTTT. Looking up the rest from reference TRBV2 and TRBJ2-3 gives the full variable domain: EPEVTQTPSHQVTQMGQEVILRCVPISNHLYFYWYRQILGQKVEFLVSFYNNEISEKSEIFDDQFSVERPDGSNFTLKIRSTKLEDSAMYFCASSASTDTQYFGPGTRLTVL.

The chain combines TRBV20-1 with TRBJ2-7; D is unresolved. CDR3 length equals 11 residues. V was trimmed by 6 bases and J by 1 base, leaving 7 bases between them. From germline, CDR1 is DFQATT and CDR2 SNEGSKA (reference sequence). The CDR3 DNA reads as TGCAGTGCGACTGGGTCCTACGAGCAGTACTTC. Translated: CSATGSYEQYF.

V gene TRBV6-5 combines with J gene TRBJ2-7; D possibly corresponds to TRBD2 (6 bases). V lost 2 bases, J lost 6 bases, and 17 bases lay in between. The CDR3 sequence is 15 residues long. Germline V CDR1 and CDR2: MNHEY, SVGAGI. The CDR3 DNA is TGTGCCAGCAGTTACGGGGGACTGGGACGAGGCGAGCAGTACTTC. Its protein product is CASSYGGLGRGEQYF.

The chain employs TRBV27 and TRBJ2-2; unclear D gene. The germline CDR1 and CDR2 sequences are MNHEY and SMNVEV (reference sequence). The CDR3 consists of 13 residues. Trimming took off 6 bases at V and 3 bases at J, with 8 bases between the two ends. The CDR3 region has the DNA TGTGCCAGCAGCCCGACCTACACCGGGGAGCTGTTTTTT. Residues: CASSPTYTGELFF.

This clone showed up just once. The chain employs TRBV7-2 and TRBJ2-5, with D possibly being TRBD2 (5 bases). In germline, CDR1 is SGHTA, CDR2 FQGNSA. The CDR3 is made up of 13 amino acids. The ends were cut back, 4 bases at V and 11 bases at J, with 17 bases in the middle. The CDR3 is CASSSEGEAEQYF. The CDR3 DNA is TGTGCCAGCAGCTCAGAGGGAGAGGCAGAGCAGTACTTC.

The chain links TRBV10-3 to TRBJ2-3; D not certain. The CDR3 sequence is 12 residues long. The V and J ends lost 8 bases and 6 bases respectively, with 12 bases between them. Germline V lookup: CDR1 ENHRY, CDR2 SYGVKD. The CDR3 bases are TGTGCCATCGGGCAACCAGCCGATACGCAGTATTTT. Translated: CAIGQPADTQYF.

V and J are TRBV4-2 and TRBJ1-3; no firm D call. V was clipped by 1 base and J by 0 bases, with 10 bases between them. Germline V gives CDR1 LGHNA, CDR2 YNFKEQ. This CDR3 has 16 residues. The CDR3 DNA sequence: TGTGCCAGCAGCCAAGGCGGGCTCAGCTCTGGAAACACCATATATTTT. Its protein product is CASSQGGLSSGNTIYF.

Details on this clone: The junction and the germline gene differ at one end; a read error may be behind it. The V and J genes are TRBV11-2 and TRBJ1-1; D may be TRBD1 (5 bases). Germline lookup yields CDR1 SGHAT and CDR2 FQNNGV. CDR3 size: 15 residues. The CDR3 region is CARRTPGLPNTEAFF. CDR3 DNA sequence: TGTGCCCGCAGAACCCCAGGGTTACCGAACACTGAAGCTTTCTTT.

As DNA, the CDR3 is TGTGCCAGCAGTCAAAGACAGGGGAACACTGAAGCTTTCTTT. Protein product: CASSQRQGNTEAFF. The genes are TRBV6-5 and TRBJ1-1; 7 bases agree with TRBD1. Germline V CDR1 and CDR2: MNHEY, SVGAGI. Losses at the gene ends were 5 bases for V and 1 base for J; bases not matched to a gene: 4. The CDR3 sequence is 14 residues long.

The chain joins TRBV5-6 to TRBJ1-1; D not resolved. The CDR3 loop spans 14 amino acids. Germline assignment: CDR1 SGHDT and CDR2 YYEEEE. The V end lost 1 base, the J end lost 2 bases, and 9 bases lay between the germline ends. CDR3 nucleotides: TGTGCCAGCAGCTTGAGAGGGTATAACACTGAAGCTTTCTTT. It encodes CASSLRGYNTEAFF.

This chain joins TRBV28 and TRBJ1-2, with 7 bases lining up with TRBD1. V was clipped by 2 bases and J by 0 bases; unmatched bases: 0. Germline-derived CDR1 and CDR2 are MDHEN and SYDVKM. The CDR3 is 14 amino acids. CDR3 amino acids: CASSLGTANYGYTF. Here the CDR3 DNA reads TGTGCCAGCAGTTTAGGGACAGCTAACTATGGCTACACCTTC.

This rearrangement joins TRBV5-4 to TRBJ2-3; 12 bases map to TRBD2. V lost 4 bases to trimming and J lost 1 base; unmatched junction nucleotides: 4. The length of the CDR3 is 16 residues. Germline CDR1 is SGHNT and CDR2 is YYREEE (reference sequence). The CDR3 region has the DNA TGTGCCAGCAGCACTGGACTAGCGGGACGCACAGATACGCAGTATTTT. Translated: CASSTGLAGRTDTQYF.

DNA of the CDR3: TGTGCCTGGAGTGTCCCCTTGAACTATGGCTACACCTTC. This codes for CAWSVPLNYGYTF. The J gene is TRBJ1-2, the V gene TRBV30; D not resolved. This CDR3 comprises 13 residues. V shed 0 bases and J shed 2 bases, with 7 bases lying between them. Germline CDR1 is GTSNPN and CDR2 is SVGIG (reference sequence).

J is TRBJ2-7 and V is TRBV10-3; possibly TRBD2 for D (7 bases). The CDR3 consists of 14 residues. V lost 4 bases and J 0 bases, leaving 10 bases between the germline ends. CDR1 ENHRY and CDR2 SYGVKD come from the germline V gene. CDR3 DNA sequence: TGTGCCATCAGTGTGGGAGGGGGCTCCTACGAGCAGTACTTC. Translating gives CAISVGGGSYEQYF.

The chain recombines TRBV5-6 with TRBJ2-1; no clear D gene. Looked up from germline, CDR1 is SGHDT and CDR2 is YYEEEE. The CDR3 sequence is 15 residues long. Trimming cost V 0 bases and J 8 bases, with 15 bases left between them. The DNA for the CDR3 is TGTGCCAGCAGCTTGGGGGGTCAACGTGGACATGAGCAGTTCTTC. It encodes CASSLGGQRGHEQFF.